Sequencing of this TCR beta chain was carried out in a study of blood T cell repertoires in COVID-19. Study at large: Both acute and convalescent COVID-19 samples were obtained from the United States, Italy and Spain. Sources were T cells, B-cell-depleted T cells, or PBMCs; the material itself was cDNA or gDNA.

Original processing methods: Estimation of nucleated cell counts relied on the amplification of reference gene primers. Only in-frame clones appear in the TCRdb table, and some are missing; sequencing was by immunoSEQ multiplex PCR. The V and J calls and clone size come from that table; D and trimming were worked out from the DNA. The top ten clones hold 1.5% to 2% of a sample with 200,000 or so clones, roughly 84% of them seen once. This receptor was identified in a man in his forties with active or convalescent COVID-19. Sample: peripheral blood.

The CDR3 reads CASSWTSGRAKGTDTQYF. In DNA, the CDR3 is TGCGCCAGCAGCTGGACTAGCGGGAGGGCCAAAGGGACAGATACGCAGTATTTT. The genes are TRBV5-1 and TRBJ2-3; 15 bases agree with TRBD2. Germline loops: CDR1 SGHRS, CDR2 YFSETQ. This CDR3 region has 18 residues. The V and J ends lost 3 bases and 3 bases, in that order; junction bases with no gene match: 8.